What follows are 27 T cell receptor beta chains derived from one specimen sequenced in a study of blood T cells in healthy people across ages. It was with a sample-barcoded 5' primer and a J-beta primer mix that a second PCR of roughly 7 to 12 cycles was run. TCRdb fed the 5' RACE reads into MiXCR, producing one record per CDR3 protein. The sample consists of 650,000 to 800,000 distinct CDR3 sequences, roughly half of them appearing once. The source material was blood. The receptors come from an elderly woman in good health.

Notes on this clonotype: One end of the junction does not line up with germline, which may come from a read error. V gene TRBV6-5 combines with J gene TRBJ1-2, with TRBD1 identical over 8 bases. The CDR3 sequence is 14 residues long. Germline V gene lookup returns CDR1 MNHEY and CDR2 SVGAGI. CDR3 nucleotides: TGTGTCAGCAGTTGGACAGGGACTAACTATGGCTACACCTTC. This encodes CVSSWTGTNYGYTF.

This sequence joins TRBV14 and TRBJ1-1; perhaps TRBD1 as D (5 bases). This CDR3 is built from 14 residues. Between the trimmed V and J ends, which lost 5 bases and 3 bases, there was a span of 13 bases. Germline V lookup: CDR1 SGHDN, CDR2 FVKESK. This CDR3 is CASSSHSGHTEAFF. CDR3 coding DNA: TGTGCCAGCAGCTCGCACTCAGGGCACACTGAAGCTTTCTTT.

In its sample, this clonotype was seen many times. V and J are TRBV20-1 and TRBJ2-1; D not certain. CDR1 is DFQATT and CDR2 is SNEGSKA in the germline V gene (reference sequence). V was shortened by 4 bases and J by 1 base, with 20 bases between the two germline ends. This CDR3 contains 17 residues. CDR3 sequence: CSANSGLALRSYNEQFF. CDR3 bases: TGCAGTGCTAATTCTGGTTTAGCCCTAAGGTCCTACAATGAGCAGTTCTTC.

This clonotype was seen only once. A read error may be the cause here, since a much bigger clone is one base away. CDR3 DNA: TGTGCCACCAGTGATTCGGGCCGACACACAGCTACGCAGTATTTT. Translating gives CATSDSGRHTATQYF. The chain carries TRBV24-1 and TRBJ2-3; D not resolved. Germline V gene sequence: CDR1 KGHDR, CDR2 SFDVKD. This CDR3 is 15 amino acids long.

This clonotype was seen only once. V and J are TRBV28 and TRBJ1-4; the D gene is possibly TRBD1 (6 bases). The CDR3 runs 14 residues. Germline V CDR1 and CDR2: MDHEN, SYDVKM. The ends were cut back, 6 bases at V and 4 bases at J, with 12 bases in the middle. The CDR3 is CASSIGTINEKLFF. The CDR3 DNA sequence: TGTGCCAGCAGCATCGGGACAATTAATGAAAAACTGTTTTTT. The variable domain in full, with the rest retrieved from reference TRBV28 and TRBJ1-4, is DVKVTQSSRYLVKRTGEKVFLECVQDMDHENMFWYRQDPGLGLRLIYFSYDVKMKEKGDIPEGYSVSREKKERFSLILESASTNQTSMYLCASSIGTINEKLFFGSGTQLSVL.

The chain uses TRBV27 and TRBJ2-7; D is unclear. Deletions cut 8 bases from V and 3 bases from J, with 26 bases between. This CDR3 has 17 amino acids. The germline V gene encodes CDR1 MNHEY and CDR2 SMNVEV (reference sequence). DNA of the CDR3: TGTGCCAGCCACGTCCGAGACCTCGGTCTGTTAATCTACGAGCAGTACTTC. This translates into CASHVRDLGLLIYEQYF.

As regards this clonotype: A much larger clone lies one base from this, so it may be a read error. The chain joins TRBV12-3 or TRBV12-4 to TRBJ2-3; 8 nucleotides match TRBD2. The CDR3 runs 16 residues. J was trimmed by 4 bases and V by 0 bases; bases with no gene match: 6. The CDR3 loop is CASSLAQTSASDTQYF. The CDR3 DNA sequence: TGTGCCAGCAGTTTAGCTCAGACTAGCGCCTCAGATACGCAGTATTTT.

The chain recombines TRBV6-2 or TRBV6-3 with TRBJ2-3, with D maybe TRBD2 (6 bases). The V and J ends lost 8 bases and 0 bases respectively, with 9 bases between them. CDR1 and CDR2 from the germline V gene are MNHEY and SVGEGT. This CDR3 spans 13 amino acids. The CDR3 DNA sequence: TGTGCCAGCCGGGAGCTTAGCACAGATACGCAGTATTTT. This gives the protein CASRELSTDTQYF.

This clonotype was detected only a few times. The chain carries TRBV7-2 and TRBJ1-1; D unresolved. CDR3 length: 13 residues. Trimming removed 4 bases at V and 0 bases at J, with 6 bases between. CDR1 SGHTA and CDR2 FQGNSA come from the germline V gene. DNA for the CDR3: TGTGCCAGCAGCTCCCACATGAACACTGAAGCTTTCTTT. Translation: CASSSHMNTEAFF.

The CDR3 here is CASSALGGQTQYF. CDR3 sequence (DNA): TGTGCCAGCAGTGCTCTTGGGGGGCAGACCCAGTACTTC. This rearrangement joins TRBV2 to TRBJ2-5, with D possibly called TRBD1 or TRBD2 (6 bases each). V shed 4 bases and J shed 6 bases, with 12 bases lying between them. This CDR3 is built from 13 residues. Germline CDR1 SNHLY, CDR2 FYNNEI.

On this clonotype itself: A much larger clone differs by one base, so this may be a read error. The V and J genes are TRBV9 and TRBJ2-1; 8 bases map to TRBD2. The trim removed 10 bases at V and 10 bases at J, leaving 13 bases unmatched. Germline CDR1 and CDR2: SGDLS and YYNGEE. This CDR3 has 13 residues. In DNA, the CDR3 is TGTGCCTCTAGGAGGAGCGGGAGCAAGGAGCAGTTCTTC. Its translation: CASRRSGSKEQFF.

This chain links TRBV2 with TRBJ2-1; 9 bases align to TRBD1. Looked up from germline, CDR1 is SNHLY and CDR2 is FYNNEI. This CDR3 has 17 amino acids. The trim removed 4 bases at V and 5 bases at J, leaving 12 bases unmatched. For the CDR3, the DNA is TGTGCCAGCAGTGCGGTTCCGGGACAGGGTTCCAACAATGAGCAGTTCTTC. It yields the protein CASSAVPGQGSNNEQFF.

The genes are TRBV28 and TRBJ2-2, with TRBD2 identical over 8 bases. The V gene end was trimmed by 7 bases and the J gene end by 2 bases; junction bases not matched to a gene: 6. The CDR3 is made up of 15 amino acids. The V gene's germline CDR1 is MDHEN and CDR2 SYDVKM. The CDR3 here is CASTLAGENTGELFF. For the CDR3, the DNA is TGTGCCAGCACGCTAGCGGGTGAAAACACCGGGGAGCTGTTTTTT.

This clonotype was detected many times. The genes are TRBV6-5 and TRBJ2-7; D is perhaps TRBD1 (6 bases). Germline CDR1 MNHEY, CDR2 SVGAGI. The germline V and J ends were trimmed by 0 bases and 3 bases, with 15 bases remaining between them. This CDR3 is built from 16 residues. The CDR3 reads CASSYSALVRGYEQYF. Written as DNA, the CDR3 is TGTGCCAGCAGTTACTCGGCTTTGGTCAGGGGCTACGAGCAGTACTTC.

Concerning this clonotype: With a much larger clone just one base away, this may be a read error. The V gene is TRBV9, the J gene TRBJ2-1; 11 bases are shared with TRBD2. The J call may not be correct, given that the DNA end is closer to TRBJ2-7. From germline, CDR1 is SGDLS and CDR2 YYNGEE. The CDR3 has 17 amino acids. CDR3 sequence (DNA): TGTGCCAGCAGCACCCACACTAGCGGGAGAGGCTACAATGAGCAGTACTTC. Its translation is CASSTHTSGRGYNEQYF.

This clonotype was found a few times. This could be a read error, since a much larger clone is one nucleotide away. The gene calls are TRBV29-1 and TRBJ1-2, with 7 bases that match TRBD1. CDR1 is SQVTM, CDR2 ANQGSEA, per germline. The CDR3 is made up of 12 amino acids. The trim removed 7 bases at V and 7 bases at J, leaving 9 bases unmatched. CDR3 sequence (DNA): TGCAGCGACGGGGACAGTTATCCTGGCTACACCTTC. Protein product: CSDGDSYPGYTF.

This clonotype has only a few counts. The rearrangement links TRBV5-1 to TRBJ1-1; D remains unclear. Germline V CDR1 and CDR2: SGHRS, YFSETQ. There are 16 residues in the CDR3. The ends were cut back, 1 base at V and 1 base at J, with 14 bases in the middle. The CDR3 DNA sequence: TGCGCCAGCAGCTTGCAGGCCTCGCCCGGGAACACTGAAGCTTTCTTT. Translated, it gives CASSLQASPGNTEAFF. Variable domain in full (rest from reference TRBV5-1 and TRBJ1-1): KAGVTQTPRYLIKTRGQQVTLSCSPISGHRSVSWYQQTPGQGLQFLFEYFSETQRNKGNFPGRFSGRQFSNSRSEMNVSTLELGDSALYLCASSLQASPGNTEAFFGQGTRLTVV.

This clonotype came up many times. The chain has TRBV20-1 and TRBJ2-5; the D call may be TRBD1 or TRBD2 (5 bases each). Germline values: CDR1 DFQATT, CDR2 SNEGSKA (reference sequence). This CDR3 has 13 amino acids. V dropped 3 bases and J dropped 5 bases, with 13 bases sitting between them. The CDR3 protein is CSASKAGTETQYF. The CDR3 DNA reads as TGCAGTGCTAGTAAAGCAGGGACGGAGACCCAGTACTTC.

This chain connects TRBV5-1 to TRBJ2-7; TRBD1 matches 7 bases. The J call may not be correct, given that the DNA end is closer to TRBJ2-5. Germline assignment: CDR1 SGHRS and CDR2 YFSETQ. This CDR3 contains 15 residues. The CDR3 bases are TGCGCCAGCAGCTTGGAACAGGGACAGCGAGAGACCCAGTACTTC. Encoded protein: CASSLEQGQRETQYF.

To note about this clonotype: The junction departs from germline at one end; a sequencing error may be responsible. The chain links TRBV12-3 or TRBV12-4 to TRBJ2-7, with TRBD2 as a possible D gene (5 bases). Near its end, the DNA agrees better with TRBJ2-5, so the J call may be wrong. CDR3 length: 12 amino acids. The CDR3 DNA is TGTACCAGCATTTTAAGCGGCGAGACCCAGTACTTC. It codes for CTSILSGETQYF.

The chain is built from TRBV12-3 or TRBV12-4 and TRBJ1-2, with D unclear. The V end was cut by 6 bases, the J end by 7 bases, with 15 bases between. The CDR3 spans 13 residues. The CDR3 DNA follows: TGTGCCAGCAGCCCTCCGGGGATCGGTGGCTACACCTTC. It specifies CASSPPGIGGYTF.

This clonotype has only a few counts. The rearrangement joins TRBV7-9 to TRBJ2-1; D possibly matches TRBD1 or TRBD2 (5 bases each). The end of the DNA aligns better with TRBJ2-7, so the J call may be wrong. This CDR3 region has 14 residues. CDR1 and CDR2 (germline): SEHNR, FQNEAQ (reference sequence). Here the CDR3 reads CASSLGERFNEQYF. CDR3 nucleotides: TGTGCCAGCAGTCTGGGGGAGAGGTTCAATGAGCAGTACTTC.

The chain links TRBV6-1 to TRBJ2-7; possibly TRBD1 for D (5 bases). The CDR3 has 18 amino acids. Per the germline V gene, CDR1 is MNHNS and CDR2 is SASEGT. Trimming took off 5 bases at V and 0 bases at J, with 23 bases between the two ends. CDR3 nucleotides: TGTGCCAGCAGTCCCCTCCGAACAGGCCCGTTAATCTCCTACGAGCAGTACTTC. As protein: CASSPLRTGPLISYEQYF.

V gene TRBV7-8 combines with J gene TRBJ2-1; the D gene is possibly TRBD2 (6 bases). Germline lookup yields CDR1 SGHVS and CDR2 FQNEAQ. V lost 5 bases and J lost 8, with 19 bases in between. The CDR3 runs to 15 residues. The CDR3 DNA reads TGTGCCAGCAGCCCAAGGGGCGGGGACTCGGATGAGCAGTTCTTC. It is translated as CASSPRGGDSDEQFF. Filled out from reference TRBV7-8 and TRBJ2-1, the complete variable domain reads GAGVSQSPRYKVAKRGQDVALRCDPISGHVSLFWYQQALGQGPEFLTYFQNEAQLDKSGLPSDRFFAERPEGSVSTLKIQRTQQEDSAVYLCASSPRGGDSDEQFFGPGTRLTVL.

J is TRBJ2-1 and V is TRBV5-1; 8 bases fit TRBD2. Germline V gives CDR1 SGHRS, CDR2 YFSETQ. CDR3 size: 16 residues. Losses at the gene ends were 0 bases for V and 7 bases for J; bases not matched to a gene: 9. CDR3 nucleotide sequence: TGCGCCAGCAGCTTGGCCCCCGGTAGCGGGGTGAATGAGCAGTTCTTC. Translating gives CASSLAPGSGVNEQFF.

Concerning this clonotype itself: Just one base apart from a much larger clone, this may be a read error. The V and J genes are TRBV5-1 and TRBJ1-5, with 8 bases aligning to TRBD1. The length of the CDR3 is 15 residues. The germline CDR1 and CDR2 sequences are SGHRS and YFSETQ. CDR3 in amino acids: CASSLGTGVNRPQHF. CDR3 DNA: TGCGCCAGCAGCCTCGGGACAGGCGTCAATCGGCCCCAGCATTTT.

The chain carries TRBV2 and TRBJ1-4; D unclear. CDR3 size: 14 residues. V lost 6 bases, J lost 3 bases, and 11 bases lay in between. Germline CDR1 and CDR2: SNHLY and FYNNEI. DNA for the CDR3: TGTGCCAGCAGAGGCGACACCTCTAATGAAAAACTGTTTTTT. It specifies CASRGDTSNEKLFF.